The rows below give T cell receptor beta chains drawn from one sample of a study of identical twins. MiXCR was run by TCRdb on the 5' RACE reads, yielding one entry per CDR3 protein. The repertoire includes roughly 720,000 distinct CDR3 sequences, about 18% of them detected once, and around 13% sits in the top ten. This same sample was also taken into another study, of T cells expressing NK-cell markers.

The sample taken for sequencing was PBMCs. The source of these receptors is a woman younger than 30 in good health. The CDR3 runs from the conserved cysteine through the conserved F or W. Each record gives: J gene, D gene, V gene, CDR3 protein. D genes are given only for firm matches.

>TRBJ1-5|-|TRBV12-3/TRBV12-4
CASSSGLGYSNQPQHF
>TRBJ1-1|-|TRBV5-5
CASSFGQNSLNTEAFF
>TRBJ2-3|-|TRBV15
CATSIYPDTQYF
>TRBJ1-1|-|TRBV6-1
CASRERAANTEAFF
>TRBJ1-2|TRBD1|TRBV6-5
CASSYLDRGSYGYTF
>TRBJ2-1|-|TRBV5-1
CASSLDTPGVHEQFF
>TRBJ2-3|TRBD1|TRBV7-9
CASSFGQGAPTQYF
>TRBJ2-7|-|TRBV29-1
CSVDGTGKTYEQYF
>TRBJ2-2|TRBD2|TRBV2
CASSKRTSGRTGELFF
>TRBJ1-1|-|TRBV12-3/TRBV12-4
CASRPLSTEAFF
>TRBJ2-2|-|TRBV20-1
CSARRGRELFF
>TRBJ2-1|TRBD2|TRBV7-9
CASSSLADPLNEQFF
>TRBJ2-7|-|TRBV10-3
CAISEGGLSYEQYF
>TRBJ2-1|-|TRBV9
CASSVGGIAWNEQFF
>TRBJ2-7|-|TRBV6-5
CASSYPPFYEQYF
>TRBJ1-2|-|TRBV5-1
CASSLILEGPYGYTF
>TRBJ1-2|-|TRBV7-2
CASSPGQHNYGYTF
>TRBJ2-5|TRBD2|TRBV2
CASSIAGPETQYF
>TRBJ2-7|-|TRBV2
CATRQGPYEQYF
>TRBJ2-7|-|TRBV10-3
CATQAGFSSYEQYF
>TRBJ2-3|TRBD2|TRBV3-1
CASSQPGLAGGADTQYF
>TRBJ2-1|-|TRBV6-5
CASSYLQKSYNEQFF
>TRBJ2-1|-|TRBV19
CATRVWGAGASSYNEQFF
>TRBJ2-1|-|TRBV20-1
CSARPPGVAEQFF
>TRBJ1-2|TRBD1|TRBV7-9
CASSAGTGNYGYTF
>TRBJ1-2|TRBD1|TRBV10-1
CASSVDRNYGYTF
>TRBJ2-1|TRBD2|TRBV6-1
CASSLFTSGRSEQFF
>TRBJ1-1|-|TRBV5-1
CASSLGDMGQNTEAFF
>TRBJ1-1|-|TRBV10-3
CAISPLSWTENTEAFF
>TRBJ2-7|-|TRBV9
CASSVAPSSPNEQYF
>TRBJ1-1|-|TRBV5-1
CASSLYFQGRGTEAFF
>TRBJ1-2|-|TRBV10-3
CAISESGNSYGYTF
>TRBJ2-2|-|TRBV20-1
CSAVDLNTGELFF
>TRBJ2-1|TRBD2|TRBV9
CASSVGSGTSGINEQFF
>TRBJ1-2|TRBD1|TRBV18
CASTTGASNYGYTF
>TRBJ2-1|TRBD2|TRBV20-1
CSAVQAGATKYNEQFF
>TRBJ1-1|-|TRBV10-3
CAISQNTEAFF
>TRBJ2-6|-|TRBV5-1
CASMEGSGANVLTF
>TRBJ2-5|-|TRBV7-3
CASSLTGSTGETQYF
>TRBJ2-1|TRBD2|TRBV12-3/TRBV12-4
CASSPRLAPSYNEQFF
>TRBJ2-1|-|TRBV6-5
CASSYSIQYNEQFF
>TRBJ2-7|TRBD1|TRBV4-3
CASSQPGQSFLSSYEQYF
>TRBJ2-7|-|TRBV4-3
CASSQDFSGDYEQYF
>TRBJ2-1|-|TRBV15
CATSREGQGGVEQFF
>TRBJ1-2|-|TRBV20-1
CSARDLRAGLGYTF
>TRBJ2-2|-|TRBV9
CASSHVRAGTGELFF
>TRBJ1-1|-|TRBV6-5
CASRAPDTEAFF
>TRBJ1-5|TRBD1|TRBV28
CASNPVQGAGMGNQPQHF
>TRBJ2-7|TRBD2|TRBV20-1
CSAIQSGVPYEQYF
>TRBJ1-2|-|TRBV12-3/TRBV12-4
CASSLGRGLNYGYTF
>TRBJ2-7|-|TRBV12-3/TRBV12-4
CASSFVGGEQYF
>TRBJ2-1|-|TRBV7-9
CASWASDEQFF
>TRBJ1-6|-|TRBV12-3/TRBV12-4
CASSRGNNSPLHF
>TRBJ2-3|-|TRBV12-3/TRBV12-4
CASTPSADTQYF